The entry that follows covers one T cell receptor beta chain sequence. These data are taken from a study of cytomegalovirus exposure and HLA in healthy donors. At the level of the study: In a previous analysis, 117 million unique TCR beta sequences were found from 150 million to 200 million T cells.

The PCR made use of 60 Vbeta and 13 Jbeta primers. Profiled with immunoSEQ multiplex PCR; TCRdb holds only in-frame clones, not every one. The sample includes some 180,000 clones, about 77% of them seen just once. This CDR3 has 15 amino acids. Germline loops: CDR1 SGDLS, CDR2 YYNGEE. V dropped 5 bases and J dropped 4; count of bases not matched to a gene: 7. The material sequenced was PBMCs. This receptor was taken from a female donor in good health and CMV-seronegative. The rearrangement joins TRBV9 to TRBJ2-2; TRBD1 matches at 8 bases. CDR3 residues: CASRRQGMGTGELFF. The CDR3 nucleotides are TGTGCCAGCAGGAGACAGGGGATGGGCACCGGGGAGCTGTTTTTT. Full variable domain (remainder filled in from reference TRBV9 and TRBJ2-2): DSGVTQTPKHLITATGQRVTLRCSPRSGDLSVYWYQQSLDQGLQFLIQYYNGEERAKGNILERFSAQQFPDLHSELNLSSLELGDSALYFCASRRQGMGTGELFFGEGSRLTVL.